The clone carrying this T cell receptor (beta chain) has at least ten counts. Its antigen is unknown. The data derive from a study of naive and memory T cell subsets. CD8 T cells were positively selected from what remained after CD4 positive selection. An equimolar mix of two oligonucleotides served as the beta constant-region primer for TRBC1 and TRBC2. Ligated cDNA was amplified by four rounds of PCR with nested alpha and beta constant-region primers and SP2. TCRdb reprocessed the UMI-ligation and nested PCR reads with MiXCR, giving one entry per CDR3 protein. The sample lists tens of thousands of distinct CDR3 sequences, about 11% occurring once. Points from the study as a whole: Clonotypes are single alpha or beta chains, not paired receptors. Gini index rose across naive, CM, EM and EMRA in CD4 and CD8. Especially in CD8 cells, naive repertoires contained a few larger clonotypes, possibly CD45RA-re-expressing memory cells.

The sequenced material came from naive CD4+ T cells from blood. The TCR was taken from a human donor in good health.

The CDR3 region has the DNA TGTGCCAGTAGGGGAAGGACAGGGAATGAAAAACTGTTTTTT. It encodes CASRGRTGNEKLFF. The chain is built from TRBV19 and TRBJ1-4; 8 nucleotides match TRBD1. CDR3 length: 14 amino acids. Trimming cost V 6 bases and J 5 bases; bases outside gene matches: 5. Germline V CDR1 and CDR2: LNHDA, SQIVND (reference sequence).